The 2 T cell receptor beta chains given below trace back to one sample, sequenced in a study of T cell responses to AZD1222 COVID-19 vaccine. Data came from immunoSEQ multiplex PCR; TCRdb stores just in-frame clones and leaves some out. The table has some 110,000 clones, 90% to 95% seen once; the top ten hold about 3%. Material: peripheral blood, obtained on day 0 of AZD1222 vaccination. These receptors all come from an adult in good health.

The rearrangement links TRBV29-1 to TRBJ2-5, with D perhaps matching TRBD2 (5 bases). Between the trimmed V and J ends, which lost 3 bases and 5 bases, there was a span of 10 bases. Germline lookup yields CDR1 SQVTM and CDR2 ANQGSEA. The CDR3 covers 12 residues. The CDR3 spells CSVDERSETQYF. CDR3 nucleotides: TGCAGCGTTGACGAGCGGTCGGAGACCCAGTACTTC.

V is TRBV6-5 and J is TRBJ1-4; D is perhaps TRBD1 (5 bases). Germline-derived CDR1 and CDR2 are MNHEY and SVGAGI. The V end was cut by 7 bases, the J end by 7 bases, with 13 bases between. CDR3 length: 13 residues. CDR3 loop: CASNFREAEKLFF. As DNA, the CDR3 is TGTGCCAGCAATTTCAGGGAGGCTGAAAAACTGTTTTTT.